This T cell receptor beta chain was captured in a study of cytomegalovirus exposure and HLA in healthy donors. Overall study findings and caveats: The authors listed 180 or so TCR beta chains as cytomegalovirus-associated.

Method: immunoSEQ multiplex PCR; TCRdb's copy keeps in-frame clones and lacks some. The sample consists of 150,000 or so clones, over 80% of them appearing once. About this clone: What it binds is not known.

The germline CDR1 and CDR2 sequences are SGHAT and FQNNGV. V lost 5 bases to trimming and J lost 4 bases; unmatched junction nucleotides: 6. The CDR3 runs to 14 residues. The sample taken for sequencing was PBMCs. This chain links TRBV11-2 with TRBJ1-2, with 8 nucleotides matching TRBD1. The sequence was obtained from a young woman in good health and CMV-seropositive. Written as DNA, the CDR3 is TGTGCCAGCAGCGACCGGACAGGGCTCTATGGCTACACCTTC. Translation: CASSDRTGLYGYTF.